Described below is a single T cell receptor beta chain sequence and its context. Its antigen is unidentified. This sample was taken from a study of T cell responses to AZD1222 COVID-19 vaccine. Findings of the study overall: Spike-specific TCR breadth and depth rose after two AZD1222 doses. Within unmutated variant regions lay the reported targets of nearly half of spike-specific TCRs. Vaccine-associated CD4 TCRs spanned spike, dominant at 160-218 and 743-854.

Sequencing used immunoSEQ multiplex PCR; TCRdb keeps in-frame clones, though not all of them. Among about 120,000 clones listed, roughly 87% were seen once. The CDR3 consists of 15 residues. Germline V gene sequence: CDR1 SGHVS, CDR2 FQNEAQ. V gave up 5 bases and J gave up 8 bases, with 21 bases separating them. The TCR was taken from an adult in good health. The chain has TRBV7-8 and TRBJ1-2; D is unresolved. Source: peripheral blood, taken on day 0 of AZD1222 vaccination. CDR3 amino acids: CASSPDLINRGGYTF. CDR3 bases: TGTGCCAGCAGCCCTGACCTTATTAACCGCGGGGGCTACACCTTC.